The 10 T cell receptor beta chains presented below share a single source sample, sequenced in a study of T-cell reconstitution after alpha-beta-depleted transplantation in children (dated by TCRdb to 2016 to 2017). Libraries came from PCR. Sequenced on an Illumina HiSeq 2500. TCR library preparation used molecular barcoding, with unique molecular identifiers applied to normalize quantification of the TCRbeta repertoire. Through fastp at Q25 and MiXCR, TCRdb rebuilt clones from the public reads, retaining in-frame beta chains. Entries that share a CDR3 protein sequence are merged under the most common genes and DNA. This sample comprises about 200,000 distinct CDR3 sequences, roughly 15% of them detected only once. Around 44% of the sample goes to the ten largest clones. According to the study, the label for this sample's treatment or condition signals: allogeneic hematopoietic cell transplantation with graft depleted of TCRalphabeta T cells and CD19 B cells.

The input for sequencing was PBMCs, mostly from graft donor cells, taken 360 days after TCRalphabeta/CD19-depleted stem cell transplant. All receptors derive from a male patient aged 2 to 9 who had a stem cell transplant for acute lymphoblastic leukemia, so the T cells may come from the graft donor.

The chain links TRBV28 to TRBJ2-4, with a tentative D call TRBD2 (5 bases). The CDR3 sequence is 12 residues long. Between the trimmed V and J ends, which lost 6 bases and 4 bases, there was a span of 7 bases. Per germline, CDR1 MDHEN and CDR2 SYDVKM. The CDR3 is CASRGAKNIQYF. The CDR3 region has the DNA TGTGCCAGCAGGGGAGCAAAAAACATTCAGTACTTC.

The J gene is TRBJ2-7, the V gene TRBV27, with a weak D call TRBD2 (6 bases). This CDR3 has 12 amino acids. Germline V gives CDR1 MNHEY, CDR2 SMNVEV (reference sequence). V was pared by 5 bases and J by 6 bases, with 11 bases between. The CDR3 sequence: CASSTAGFEQYF. In nucleotides, the CDR3 is TGTGCCAGCAGTACCGCGGGGTTCGAGCAGTACTTC.

V and J are TRBV4-3 and TRBJ2-5, with 12 bases aligning to TRBD2. Germline trimming cut 2 bases from V and 2 bases from J; bases unmatched to any gene: 9. Per germline, CDR1 LGHNA and CDR2 YSLEER. The CDR3 sequence is 18 residues long. The chain's CDR3 is CASSQILGLAGIQETQYF. Written as DNA, the CDR3 is TGCGCCAGCAGCCAAATCCTTGGACTAGCGGGAATTCAAGAGACCCAGTACTTC.

The chain links TRBV11-2 to TRBJ1-1, with 7 positions matching TRBD1. There are 16 residues in the CDR3. V lost 1 base and J lost 0; bases outside the gene matches: 5. Germline CDR1 and CDR2: SGHAT and FQNNGV. The DNA of the CDR3 is TGTGCCAGCAGCTTAGGTTGGGACAGCCTGAACACTGAAGCTTTCTTT. Amino acid sequence: CASSLGWDSLNTEAFF.

This clonotype was observed a few times. The chain uses TRBV15 and TRBJ2-1; tentatively, D is TRBD2 (6 bases). Between the trimmed V and J ends, which lost 7 bases and 5 bases, there was a span of 18 bases. The CDR3 extends over 15 amino acids. Germline V gives CDR1 LNHNV, CDR2 YYDKDF (reference sequence). CDR3 DNA sequence: TGTGCCACCATGATCTCCGGGAGTCGTAACAATGAGCAGTTCTTC. Translating gives CATMISGSRNNEQFF.

This clonotype was seen ten or more times. V gene TRBV10-3 combines with J gene TRBJ2-3; maybe TRBD1 (6 bases). There are 13 residues in the CDR3. V was cut by 8 bases and J by 2 bases, with 11 bases left in between. Germline loops: CDR1 ENHRY, CDR2 SYGVKD. The CDR3 loop reads CAIGGQLTDTQYF. As DNA, the CDR3 is TGTGCCATCGGAGGACAGCTCACAGATACGCAGTATTTT.

The chain has TRBV29-1 and TRBJ2-7, with 9 positions matching TRBD1. This CDR3 has 13 residues. Trimming cost V 3 bases and J 2 bases; bases outside gene matches: 2. CDR1 and CDR2 (germline): SQVTM, ANQGSEA. Here the CDR3 reads CSVEDRGAYEQYF. The CDR3, as DNA: TGCAGCGTTGAGGACAGGGGAGCCTACGAGCAGTACTTC.

This clonotype was seen a handful of times. The J gene is TRBJ2-7, the V gene TRBV7-2; D is perhaps TRBD2 (5 bases). With 0 bases removed from V and 3 bases from J, the gap between germline ends came to 21 bases. The germline V gene has CDR1 SGHTA and CDR2 FQGNSA. The CDR3 runs 18 residues. This CDR3 is CASSLARESYSFVYEQYF. The CDR3 DNA follows: TGTGCCAGCAGCTTAGCCCGGGAAAGCTATAGCTTCGTCTACGAGCAGTACTTC.

V and J are TRBV27 and TRBJ1-4; D is uncertain. The CDR3 has 13 residues. Germline values: CDR1 MNHEY, CDR2 SMNVEV (reference sequence). Trimming removed 10 bases at V and 5 bases at J, with 14 bases between. For the CDR3, the DNA is TGTGCCACCAGCCTTCTTGGGAATGAAAAACTGTTTTTT. Translated: CATSLLGNEKLFF. Full variable domain (rest looked up from reference TRBV27 and TRBJ1-4): EAQVTQNPRYLITVTGKKLTVTCSQNMNHEYMSWYRQDPGLGLRQIYYSMNVEVTDKGDVPEGYKVSRKEKRNFPLILESPSPNQTSLYFCATSLLGNEKLFFGSGTQLSVL.

The chain combines TRBV12-3 or TRBV12-4 with TRBJ2-7; maybe TRBD1 (5 bases). The V gene lost 8 bases and the J gene lost 3 bases, with 11 bases spanning the gap. The length of the CDR3 is 12 residues. The CDR3 nucleotides are TGTGCCAGCGGGGTTGGACACTACGAGCAGTACTTC. It encodes CASGVGHYEQYF.